This T cell receptor (beta chain) was identified during a study of T-cell memory formation after mild COVID-19. This clonotype has a count of ten or more. TCRdb analysed the 5' RACE reads with MiXCR anew, one entry per CDR3 protein. The table records 380,000 or so distinct CDR3 sequences, roughly 13% of them present only once. The CDR3 totals 13 residues. V dropped 3 bases and J dropped 5; count of bases not matched to a gene: 4. The germline gives CDR1 SGHNT, CDR2 YYREEE (reference sequence). The chain has TRBV5-4 and TRBJ2-5; 7 nucleotides agree with TRBD2. The sequenced sample was PBMCs or a T cell subset sorted from them (not recorded which). The receptor was isolated from a man in his late teens or twenties who had mild COVID-19 (a few samples of this study predate the infection). Cell type and time point are not known. Here the CDR3 reads CASSWSGRETQYF. The CDR3 nucleotides are TGTGCCAGCAGCTGGTCCGGGAGGGAGACCCAGTACTTC.